This record covers a single T cell receptor beta chain. The data were taken from a study of blood T cell repertoires in COVID-19. At the level of the study: Sources were T cells, B-cell-depleted T cells, or PBMCs; the material itself was cDNA or gDNA.

Between the trimmed V and J ends, which lost 5 bases and 0 bases, there was a span of 19 bases. The CDR3 loop spans 17 amino acids. Germline-derived CDR1 and CDR2 are PRHDT and FYEKMQ (reference sequence). This table comes from immunoSEQ multiplex PCR, and its TCRdb copy is limited to in-frame clones, with some not included. The repertoire holds some 120,000 clones, with about 85% as singletons. The V and J genes are TRBV13 and TRBJ2-5; D unclear. Specimen: peripheral blood. The source is a man between 60 and 70 years old with acute or convalescent COVID-19. DNA of the CDR3: TGTGCCAGCAGCCCAAGCCGTCCCCCGAATCACCAAGAGACCCAGTACTTC. Amino acids: CASSPSRPPNHQETQYF.